This is a list of T cell receptor beta chains from one sample in a study of CD8 T cells in Susac syndrome. MiXCR was run by TCRdb on the immunoSEQ multiplex PCR reads, yielding one entry per CDR3 protein. The table shows 210,000 or so distinct CDR3 sequences, with roughly 90% occurring only once. The specimen was CD8+ T cells from PBMCs. Receptors originate from a human donor with multiple sclerosis. Each CDR3 is given with its conserved first and last residue. D genes are given only for firm matches. Where a row states a size, it is once, few, many or the class of an expanded clone; other rows omit it.

size	D	J	V	DNA	CDR3
once	NA	TRBJ2-7	TRBV5-1	TGCGCCAGCAGCCCAGACAGGTTCTCCTACGAGCAGTACTTC	CASSPDRFSYEQYF
NA	NA	TRBJ2-3	TRBV6-2/TRBV6-3	TGTGCCAGCAGTTATCCGGCCTCGGGGGGCACGGATACGCAGTATTTT	CASSYPASGGTDTQYF
NA	NA	TRBJ2-4	TRBV11-2	TGTGCCAGCAGTTCCTGGGAAGCCAAAAACATTCAGTACTTC	CASSSWEAKNIQYF
NA	NA	TRBJ2-1	TRBV27	TGTGCCAGCAGTTGGGCCCAGTACAATGAGCAGTTCTTC	CASSWAQYNEQFF
once	TRBD2	TRBJ2-5	TRBV13	TGTGCCAGCACCCCTAGCGGGAGGGCCGGGGAGACCCAGTACTTC	CASTPSGRAGETQYF
once	TRBD2	TRBJ2-1	TRBV7-9	TGTGCCAGCAGCCCCGTGGGAGCGGGGGCTTCCTACAATGAGCAGTTCTTC	CASSPVGAGASYNEQFF
NA	NA	TRBJ2-3	TRBV4-1	TGCGCCAGCGGAGGGGGGGTTCGGGGAAGTACAGATACGCAGTATTTT	CASGGGVRGSTDTQYF
NA	TRBD1	TRBJ1-2	TRBV6-5	TGTGCCAGCAGTTGGGCGGACAGGCCCAACTATGGCTACACCTTC	CASSWADRPNYGYTF
NA	NA	TRBJ2-5	TRBV4-3	TGCGCCAGCAGCCAAGGGGGACGGGACCAAGAGACCCAGTACTTC	CASSQGGRDQETQYF
NA	TRBD2	TRBJ2-3	TRBV28	TGTGCCAGCAGTCCCCAGGGGCTAGCGGGAGTGAGAGATACGCAGTATTTT	CASSPQGLAGVRDTQYF
NA	TRBD1	TRBJ1-4	TRBV7-6	TGTGCCAGCAGCTTAGGCTTTTTAGGACAGGGAGTGTCGCCCGTCCCTTTCGAAAAACTGTTTTTT	CASSLGFLGQGVSPVPFEKLFF
NA	NA	TRBJ1-1	TRBV7-9	TGTGCCAGCTTGGAAACCTCGGGGGCTTCTGAAGCTTTCTTT	CASLETSGASEAFF
NA	NA	TRBJ2-1	TRBV3-1	TGTGCCAGCAGCCACAAGCGGTACTACAATGAGCAGTTCTTC	CASSHKRYYNEQFF
few	NA	TRBJ2-1	TRBV2	TGTGCCAGCAGTGTTGGGGGAGGTGAGCAGTTCTTC	CASSVGGGEQFF
NA	TRBD2	TRBJ2-3	TRBV5-1	TGCGCCAGCAGCTTAACGGGGGGATCTCCGCAGTATTTT	CASSLTGGSPQYF
NA	TRBD1	TRBJ1-2	TRBV5-1	TGCGCCAGCAGCCCTCCCGGGACAGGACCTAACTATGGCTACACCTTC	CASSPPGTGPNYGYTF
NA	NA	TRBJ2-3	TRBV11-2	TGTGCCAGCAGCCCCACCTTCCCGGGCGGCTCTAGCACAGATACGCAGTATTTT	CASSPTFPGGSSTDTQYF
NA	NA	TRBJ1-5	TRBV12-3/TRBV12-4	TGTGCCAGCAGTTTCTCCCTAAGCAGGGCAGCCAGCAATCAGCCCCAGCATTTT	CASSFSLSRAASNQPQHF
NA	NA	TRBJ1-2	TRBV7-9	TGTGCCAGCAGCTTAGGAGGGGGGCAGAATGGCTACACCTTC	CASSLGGGQNGYTF
NA	TRBD1	TRBJ2-1	TRBV5-4	TGTGCCAGCAGCTTCCCGGGACAGGGGATGTTAAGTGAGCAGTTCTTC	CASSFPGQGMLSEQFF
NA	NA	TRBJ1-5	TRBV12-3/TRBV12-4	TGTGCCGTCAGCCAGAGTAGCAATCAGCCCCAGCATTTT	CAVSQSSNQPQHF
NA	NA	TRBJ1-1	TRBV19	TGTGCCAGTAGATTCGCGGGAGGGACTGGAGCTTTCTTT	CASRFAGGTGAFF
NA	NA	TRBJ2-1	TRBV20-1	TGCAGTGCTAGAGACCGGGGTTGGACGGGCCGGGCCTCCTACAATGAGCAGTTCTTC	CSARDRGWTGRASYNEQFF
NA	NA	TRBJ1-1	TRBV9	TGTGCCAGCAGCGATAGTTCCATGACTGAAGCTTTCTTT	CASSDSSMTEAFF
NA	NA	TRBJ2-5	TRBV3-1	TGTGCCAGCAGCCAAGGGCAGACCCAGTACTTC	CASSQGQTQYF
NA	NA	TRBJ2-7	TRBV6-2/TRBV6-3	TGTGCCAGCAGTTACTCTCTTGGTGAGGCCAACGAGCAGTACTTC	CASSYSLGEANEQYF
NA	TRBD2	TRBJ2-1	TRBV29-1	TGCAGCGTTGAAGGGACTAGTGAGCAGTTCTTC	CSVEGTSEQFF
NA	TRBD1	TRBJ2-5	TRBV9	TGTGCCAGCAGCGTCGCCGGGACAGCCCAAGAGACCCAGTACTTC	CASSVAGTAQETQYF
NA	NA	TRBJ2-7	TRBV12-3/TRBV12-4	TGTGCCAGCAGTTTAGGCTGGGTACGGGAGCAGTACTTC	CASSLGWVREQYF
NA	NA	TRBJ2-1	TRBV13	TGTGCCAGCAGCTTAGGCGGTAGCGTTGAGCAGTTCTTC	CASSLGGSVEQFF
NA	NA	TRBJ1-5	TRBV27	TGTGCCAGCAGTCCACCGGACGTCTATAGCAATCAGCCCCAGCATTTT	CASSPPDVYSNQPQHF
few	NA	TRBJ2-1	TRBV5-6	TGTGCCAGCAGCTTGGTAGGGGCCTACAATGAGCAGTTCTTC	CASSLVGAYNEQFF
NA	TRBD2	TRBJ2-3	TRBV12-3/TRBV12-4	TGTGCCAGCAGGTCACTAGCGGGGGGCACAGATACGCAGTATTTT	CASRSLAGGTDTQYF
NA	NA	TRBJ2-1	TRBV12-3/TRBV12-4	TGCGCCAGCAGCCTGGACTCCTACAATGAGCAGTTCTTC	CASSLDSYNEQFF
NA	TRBD2	TRBJ2-5	TRBV27	TGTGCCAGCAGTTTAGGGCGGGGGGCTGAAGAGACCCAGTACTTC	CASSLGRGAEETQYF
NA	NA	TRBJ1-1	TRBV9	TGTGCCAGCAGCGTTTCGGGGCTGAACACTGAAGCTTTCTTT	CASSVSGLNTEAFF
NA	NA	TRBJ2-1	TRBV29-1	TGCAGCGTTGGCCCCGAAATCTTC	CSVGPEIF
NA	NA	TRBJ1-1	TRBV10-2	TGCGCCAGCAGTGATCGAGACAGGCACCTTGAAGCTTTCTTT	CASSDRDRHLEAFF
NA	NA	TRBJ2-1	TRBV19	TGTGCCAGTAGTATACTCTCGGGGGCGGAAGAGCAGTTCTTC	CASSILSGAEEQFF
NA	TRBD1	TRBJ1-5	TRBV2	TGTGCCAGCCCGGGACAGGGGCCTATCGATCAGCCCCAGCATTTT	CASPGQGPIDQPQHF
NA	NA	TRBJ1-5	TRBV9	TGTGCCAGCAGCGTAGACGATGCAAGCAATCAGCCCCAGCATTTT	CASSVDDASNQPQHF
NA	TRBD1	TRBJ1-5	TRBV30	TGTGCCTGGAGTGTAGGGACAGGGGGCAGTAATCAGCCCCAGCATTTT	CAWSVGTGGSNQPQHF
NA	NA	TRBJ1-2	TRBV27	TGTGCCAGCAGTTTATCAGGCTCGGATGGCTACACCTTC	CASSLSGSDGYTF
NA	NA	TRBJ2-2	TRBV9	TGTGCCAGCAGCGGGGGGCCGAACGGGGAGCTGTTTTTT	CASSGGPNGELFF
NA	TRBD1	TRBJ1-2	TRBV27	TGTGCCAGCAGTTTACTTCCGGGACAGGGGGCGGATGGCTACACCTTC	CASSLLPGQGADGYTF
NA	TRBD2	TRBJ2-5	TRBV13	TGTGCCAGCAGCTTAGCGTCCGGGGAGGGGACAGAGACCCAGTACTTC	CASSLASGEGTETQYF
NA	TRBD1	TRBJ1-3	TRBV6-1	TGTGCCAGCAGACGGACAGGGAGTCTGGCCTCTGGAAACACCATATATTTT	CASRRTGSLASGNTIYF
once	NA	TRBJ2-3	TRBV5-6	TGTGCCAGCAGCTTGGAGGTGGGGGTTACAGATACGCAGTATTTT	CASSLEVGVTDTQYF
NA	TRBD1	TRBJ2-1	TRBV4-1	TGCGCCAGCAGCCACGGCCGGGACAGGGCCCACAATGAGCAGTTCTTC	CASSHGRDRAHNEQFF
NA	TRBD2	TRBJ2-1	TRBV6-5	TGTGCCAGCAGACATAGAGCGGGAGAGCAGTTCTTC	CASRHRAGEQFF
NA	NA	TRBJ1-6	TRBV6-2/TRBV6-3	TGTGCCAGCAGTTACCAAGAACTTAATTCACCCCTCCACTTT	CASSYQELNSPLHF
NA	NA	TRBJ1-2	TRBV19	TGTGCCAGTAGTGCCCAGCAGATTAACGACTATGGCTACACCTTC	CASSAQQINDYGYTF
once	NA	TRBJ2-3	TRBV12-3/TRBV12-4	TGTGCCACCCTAGAATCGACAGATACGCAGTATTTT	CATLESTDTQYF
few	NA	TRBJ1-1	TRBV19	TGTGCCAGTAGCCCAGGACAGAACACTGAAGCTTTCTTT	CASSPGQNTEAFF
once	TRBD2	TRBJ2-5	TRBV7-8	TGTGCCAGCAGCGAATGGGGGAGGGGAGAAGAGACCCAGTACTTC	CASSEWGRGEETQYF
NA	TRBD2	TRBJ2-3	TRBV7-6	TGTGCCACTAGCGGCACAGCAGATACGCAGTATTTT	CATSGTADTQYF
NA	NA	TRBJ2-3	TRBV19	TGTGCCAGTAGTACCCCAACAGACACAGATACGCAGTATTTT	CASSTPTDTDTQYF
NA	NA	TRBJ2-2	TRBV20-1	TGCAGTGCTAGGGAACTGGGGACCCGTGGGGAGCTGTTTTTT	CSARELGTRGELFF